A single sample gave rise to the 25 T cell receptor beta chains below, sequenced in a study of blood T cells in healthy people across ages. Next came a second PCR, run for roughly 6 to 11 cycles, which used a sample-barcoded 5' primer along with a J-beta primer mix. Each CDR3 protein is one row after TCRdb ran MiXCR on the 5' RACE reads. The table lists around 1.5 million distinct CDR3 sequences, about 40% of them singletons. What was sequenced was blood. The receptor source for this set is a woman younger than 35 in good health.

The genes are TRBV5-5 and TRBJ1-2; no clear D gene. V lost 6 bases to trimming and J lost 2 bases, with 14 bases between them. The CDR3 covers 14 residues. The germline CDR1 and CDR2 sequences are SGHKS and YYEKEE (reference sequence). CDR3: CASTWESENYGYTF. In DNA form, the CDR3 reads TGTGCCAGCACCTGGGAGTCGGAGAACTATGGCTACACCTTC.

This clonotype was seen a few times. V usage is TRBV2 and J usage is TRBJ2-5, with D hard to call. The better agreement between TRBJ2-7 and the DNA end casts doubt on the J call. Germline lookup yields CDR1 SNHLY and CDR2 FYNNEI. This CDR3 spans 14 amino acids. CDR3 protein: CASSDWAASYEQYF. The CDR3 nucleotides read TGTGCCAGCAGTGATTGGGCAGCTTCCTACGAGCAGTACTTC.

This chain links TRBV25-1 with TRBJ2-3, with 9 bases fitting TRBD2. The CDR3 sequence is 15 residues long. Germline V gene sequence: CDR1 MGHDK, CDR2 SYGVNS. V lost 3 bases and J lost 8; bases outside the gene matches: 9. The CDR3 sequence: CASSEGSGSAGTQYF. In DNA, the CDR3 is TGTGCCAGCAGTGAGGGTAGCGGGAGTGCCGGTACGCAGTATTTT.

The rearrangement links TRBV3-1 to TRBJ2-5; 16 nucleotides line up with TRBD2. Germline V gene data show CDR1 as LGHDT and CDR2 as YNNKEL (reference sequence). The J segment lost 5 bases and the V segment lost 7 bases, leaving 10 bases of the junction unmatched. The CDR3 runs 17 residues. CDR3 nucleotide sequence: TGTGCCAGCAACACCGGGACTAGCGGGAGGGCCGGTGAGACCCAGTACTTC. This sequence encodes CASNTGTSGRAGETQYF.

The chain combines TRBV11-2 with TRBJ2-1; TRBD2 might be the D (6 bases). The CDR3 extends over 15 amino acids. Germline V gene lookup returns CDR1 SGHAT and CDR2 FQNNGV. V lost 5 bases and J 4 bases, leaving 15 bases between the germline ends. The DNA of the CDR3 is TGTGCCAGCAGCCATGGGACTTTTTCATACAATGAGCAGTTCTTC. This codes for CASSHGTFSYNEQFF.

The rearrangement joins TRBV24-1 to TRBJ2-7; no reliable D call. CDR1 is KGHDR, CDR2 SFDVKD, per germline. Trimming pared 7 bases from V and 0 bases from J, leaving 18 bases between. This CDR3 is 16 amino acids long. The CDR3 DNA follows: TGTGCCACCAGGGGCCCAAGTCAGGCGTCCTCCTACGAGCAGTACTTC. This translates into CATRGPSQASSYEQYF.

The chain joins TRBV6-5 to TRBJ2-7; no clear D. Germline V lookup: CDR1 MNHEY, CDR2 SVGAGI. The CDR3 runs 13 residues. The V gene lost 7 bases and the J gene lost 0 bases, with 10 bases spanning the gap. The CDR3 DNA is TGTGCCAGCAAGGGCCCTAACTCCTACGAGCAGTACTTC. It yields the protein CASKGPNSYEQYF.

V is TRBV27 and J is TRBJ2-4, with 10 positions matching TRBD1. Matching the DNA end better, TRBJ2-5 makes the J call doubtful. Looked up from germline, CDR1 is MNHEY and CDR2 is SMNVEV (reference sequence). The CDR3 spans 17 residues. In DNA, the CDR3 is TGTGCCAGCAGTTTACCGCCCTGGACAGGGGGGGAGGTGACCCAGTACTTC. This codes for CASSLPPWTGGEVTQYF.

As to this clonotype: An end of the junction differs from the germline gene, which may be a read error. The chain is built from TRBV27 and TRBJ1-5; no reliable D call. The CDR3 loop spans 13 amino acids. Per germline, CDR1 MNHEY and CDR2 SMNVEV (reference sequence). CDR3 DNA sequence: TGTGCCAGCAGTTTAATTGGGGATCAGCCCCGGCATTTT. Translated: CASSLIGDQPRHF.

A few counts support this clonotype. The gene calls are TRBV11-2 and TRBJ1-2, with D perhaps TRBD1 (5 bases). The CDR3 is 15 residues long. From germline, CDR1 is SGHAT and CDR2 FQNNGV. V was cut by 1 base and J by 4 bases, with 13 bases left in between. The CDR3 region is CASSLAGGSSYGYTF. The CDR3 DNA reads as TGTGCCAGCAGCTTAGCGGGGGGGTCGAGCTATGGCTACACCTTC. The variable domain in full, completed from reference TRBV11-2 and TRBJ1-2, reads EAGVAQSPRYKIIEKRQSVAFWCNPISGHATLYWYQQILGQGPKLLIQFQNNGVVDDSQLPKDRFSAERLKGVDSTLKIQPAKLEDSAVYLCASSLAGGSSYGYTFGSGTRLTVV.

The chain uses TRBV14 and TRBJ2-5; TRBD2 might be the D (5 bases). The CDR3 loop spans 14 amino acids. V dropped 3 bases and J dropped 11 bases, with 19 bases sitting between them. Germline CDR1 and CDR2: SGHDN and FVKESK. This CDR3 is CASSHPSPGNEQYF. DNA of the CDR3: TGTGCCAGCAGCCACCCGAGCCCGGGAAATGAGCAGTACTTC.

The V call is TRBV21-1, the J call TRBJ1-5; the table calls TRBD1, which could not be checked here. TRBV21-1 is classified as a pseudogene. This CDR3 region has 16 residues. The CDR3: CASTDTGGNSNQPQHF. The DNA of the CDR3 is TGTGCCAGCACCGATACAGGGGGCAATAGCAATCAGCCCCAGCATTTT.

The gene calls are TRBV20-1 and TRBJ2-5; the D is unclear. The DNA matches TRBJ2-7 better at its end, which makes the J call doubtful. The CDR3 runs to 12 residues. The germline V gene encodes CDR1 DFQATT and CDR2 SNEGSKA (reference sequence). CDR3 residues: CSARDRSHEQYF. The CDR3 nucleotides read TGCAGTGCTAGAGATCGCAGCCACGAGCAGTACTTC.

This clonotype has a handful of counts. The chain joins TRBV21-1 to TRBJ2-7; the listed D gene, TRBD1, was not tested against the DNA. TRBV21-1 is noted as a pseudogene. CDR3 size: 14 residues. The CDR3 sequence: CASTSTGGFYEQYF. The CDR3 DNA reads as TGTGCCAGCACCTCGACAGGGGGCTTTTACGAGCAGTACTTC.

Note on this clonotype: Germline and junction disagree at one end, which may indicate a read error. The genes are TRBV7-2 and TRBJ2-1, with TRBD2 identical over 7 bases. The CDR3 sequence is 14 residues long. Germline V gene data show CDR1 as SGHTA and CDR2 as FQGNSA. The CDR3 DNA is TGTGCCAGCAGCTCTAGCGGAATGTACAATAAGCAGTTCTTC. The encoded protein is CASSSSGMYNKQFF. Together with reference TRBV7-2 and TRBJ2-1, the CDR3 gives the full variable domain: GAGVSQSPSNKVTEKGKDVELRCDPISGHTALYWYRQSLGQGLEFLIYFQGNSAPDKSGLPSDRFSAERTGGSVSTLTIQRTQQEDSAVYLCASSSSGMYNKQFFGPGTRLTVL.

The rearrangement uses TRBV12-3 or TRBV12-4 and TRBJ2-7; the D is unclear. V lost 8 bases, J lost 2 bases, and 19 bases lay in between. This CDR3 is 15 amino acids long. CDR3 region: CASGSHTNSAYEQYF. DNA for the CDR3: TGTGCCAGCGGATCCCACACAAACTCGGCCTACGAGCAGTACTTC.

CDR3 coding DNA: TGTGCCAGCAGTGCTACACCTAACTATGGCTACACCTTC. Protein sequence: CASSATPNYGYTF. The gene calls are TRBV12-3 or TRBV12-4 and TRBJ1-2; D not resolved. The CDR3 has 13 residues. V lost 5 bases, J lost 0 bases, and 7 bases lay in between.

This chain uses TRBV7-2 with TRBJ2-7; perhaps D is TRBD1 or TRBD2 (5 bases each). The V gene lost 6 bases and the J gene lost 3 bases, with 12 bases spanning the gap. The CDR3 consists of 13 residues. CDR1 SGHTA and CDR2 FQGNSA come from the germline V gene. In DNA form, the CDR3 reads TGTGCCAGCAGACAGAGGGGAAACTACGAGCAGTACTTC. Its translation is CASRQRGNYEQYF.

This clonotype occurred many times. CDR3 amino acids: CASSLAPGQGFNEQFF. For the CDR3, the DNA is TGTGCCAGCAGCTTAGCGCCTGGACAGGGATTCAATGAGCAGTTCTTC. The V call is TRBV7-2, the J call TRBJ2-1, with TRBD1 matching 8 bases. With 0 bases clipped from V and 6 bases from J, the junction kept 7 bases outside the gene matches. This CDR3 spans 16 amino acids. Germline-derived CDR1 and CDR2 are SGHTA and FQGNSA.

This clonotype occurred a few times. V is TRBV10-3 and J is TRBJ1-1, with D unresolved. V was pared by 1 base and J by 1 base, with 10 bases between. The CDR3 is made up of 15 amino acids. Looked up from germline, CDR1 is ENHRY and CDR2 is SYGVKD. The CDR3 protein is CAISELSGENTEAFF. Here the CDR3 DNA reads TGTGCCATCAGTGAGTTGAGCGGGGAGAACACTGAAGCTTTCTTT.

The rearrangement links TRBV10-3 to TRBJ2-1; 10 positions match TRBD2. The CDR3 is 16 amino acids. With V trimmed by 2 bases and J by 2 bases, 3 bases remained unmatched. Germline V CDR1 and CDR2: ENHRY, SYGVKD. The CDR3 protein is CAISEGLAAAYNEQFF. CDR3 DNA sequence: TGTGCCATCAGTGAGGGACTAGCGGCTGCCTACAATGAGCAGTTCTTC.

This clonotype turned up a few times. This chain connects TRBV5-1 to TRBJ1-5; D is undetermined. CDR3 length: 14 residues. The V gene's germline CDR1 is SGHRS and CDR2 YFSETQ. Trimming took 0 bases from V and 6 from J, leaving 10 bases between them. The CDR3 nucleotides read TGCGCCAGCAGCTTGGAAGGGTTGCGTCAGCCCCAGCATTTT. It is translated as CASSLEGLRQPQHF.

V usage is TRBV6-1 and J usage is TRBJ2-1; 7 bases map to TRBD1. Germline CDR1 MNHNS, CDR2 SASEGT. With V trimmed by 5 bases and J by 9 bases, 13 bases remained unmatched. The CDR3 covers 15 residues. CDR3 residues: CASSKLGQGVSEQFF. The CDR3 region has the DNA TGTGCCAGCAGTAAATTAGGCCAGGGGGTGAGTGAGCAGTTCTTC.

A few counts support this clonotype. This chain uses TRBV12-3 or TRBV12-4 with TRBJ2-5; D unclear. The DNA end is more similar to TRBJ2-7, so the J call may be wrong. The CDR3 has 13 residues. The CDR3 sequence: CASSLGGQTEQYF. The CDR3 region has the DNA TGTGCCAGCAGTTTAGGCGGCCAAACCGAGCAGTACTTC.

This clonotype was recorded a few times. The V call is TRBV4-1, the J call TRBJ2-7, with D possibly TRBD1 on 5 matching bases. V was trimmed by 2 bases and J by 4 bases, leaving 15 bases between them. CDR3 length: 15 amino acids. Germline values: CDR1 MGHRA, CDR2 YSYEKL. CDR3 region: CASSQPTQGVYEQYF. DNA of the CDR3: TGCGCCAGCAGCCAACCTACTCAGGGCGTATACGAGCAGTACTTC.